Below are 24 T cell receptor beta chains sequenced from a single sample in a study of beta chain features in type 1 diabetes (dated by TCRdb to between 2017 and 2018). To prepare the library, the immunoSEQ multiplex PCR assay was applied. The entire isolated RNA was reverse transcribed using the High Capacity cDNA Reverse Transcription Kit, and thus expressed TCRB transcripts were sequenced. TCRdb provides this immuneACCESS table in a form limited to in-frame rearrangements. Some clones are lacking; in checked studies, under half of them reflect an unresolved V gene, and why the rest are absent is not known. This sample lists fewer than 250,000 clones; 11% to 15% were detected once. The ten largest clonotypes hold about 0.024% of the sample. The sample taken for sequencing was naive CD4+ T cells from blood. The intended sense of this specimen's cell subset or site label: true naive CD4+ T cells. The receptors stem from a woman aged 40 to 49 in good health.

CDR3 coding DNA: TGTGCCAGCAGCTTGGCCGGGGGGCGATATTCATTCGAGACCCAGTACTTC. Residues: CASSLAGGRYSFETQYF. This chain links TRBV5-4 with TRBJ2-5, with D perhaps TRBD2 (7 bases). Germline V gene sequence: CDR1 SGHNT, CDR2 YYREEE (reference sequence). V gave up 0 bases and J gave up 5 bases, with 20 bases separating them. The length of the CDR3 is 17 residues.

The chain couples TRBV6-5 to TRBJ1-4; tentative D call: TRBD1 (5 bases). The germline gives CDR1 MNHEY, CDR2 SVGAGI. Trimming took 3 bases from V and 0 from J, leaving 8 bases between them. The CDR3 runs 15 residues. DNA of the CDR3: TGTGCCAGCAGTTATAAGGGGACAACTAATGAAAAACTGTTTTTT. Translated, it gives CASSYKGTTNEKLFF.

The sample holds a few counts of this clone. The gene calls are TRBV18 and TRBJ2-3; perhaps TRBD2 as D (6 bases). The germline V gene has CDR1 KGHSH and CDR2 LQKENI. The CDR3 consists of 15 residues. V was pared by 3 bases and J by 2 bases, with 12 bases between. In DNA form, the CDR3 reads TGTGCCAGCTCACCTCGAGCGGGCCCCACAGATACGCAGTATTTT. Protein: CASSPRAGPTDTQYF.

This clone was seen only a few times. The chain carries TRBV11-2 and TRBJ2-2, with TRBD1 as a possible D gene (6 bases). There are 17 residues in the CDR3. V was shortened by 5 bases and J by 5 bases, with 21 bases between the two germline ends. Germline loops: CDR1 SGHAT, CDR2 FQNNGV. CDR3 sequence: CASSKGRGGAQTGELFF. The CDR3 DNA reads TGTGCCAGCAGCAAAGGGCGTGGGGGCGCTCAGACCGGGGAGCTGTTTTTT. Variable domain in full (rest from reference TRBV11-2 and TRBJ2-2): EAGVAQSPRYKIIEKRQSVAFWCNPISGHATLYWYQQILGQGPKLLIQFQNNGVVDDSQLPKDRFSAERLKGVDSTLKIQPAKLEDSAVYLCASSKGRGGAQTGELFFGEGSRLTVL.

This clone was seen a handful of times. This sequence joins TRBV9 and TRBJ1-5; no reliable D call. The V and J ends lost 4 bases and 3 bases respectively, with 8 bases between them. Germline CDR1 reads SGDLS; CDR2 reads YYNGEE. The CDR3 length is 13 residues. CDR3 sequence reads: CASSPRDNQPQHF. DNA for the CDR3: TGTGCCAGCAGCCCGCGGGACAATCAGCCCCAGCATTTT.

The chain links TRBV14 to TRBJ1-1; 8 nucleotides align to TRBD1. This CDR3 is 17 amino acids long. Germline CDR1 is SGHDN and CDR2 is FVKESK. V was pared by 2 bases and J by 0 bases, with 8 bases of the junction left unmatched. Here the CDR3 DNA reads TGTGCCAGCAGCCAACTCAGGGGGCGCATTGTGAACACTGAAGCTTTCTTT. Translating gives CASSQLRGRIVNTEAFF.

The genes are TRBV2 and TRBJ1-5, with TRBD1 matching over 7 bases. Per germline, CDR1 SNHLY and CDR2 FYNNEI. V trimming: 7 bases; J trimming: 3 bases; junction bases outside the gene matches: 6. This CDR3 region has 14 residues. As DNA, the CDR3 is TGTGCCAGCATGGCCGGACAGGTCAATCAGCCCCAGCATTTT. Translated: CASMAGQVNQPQHF.

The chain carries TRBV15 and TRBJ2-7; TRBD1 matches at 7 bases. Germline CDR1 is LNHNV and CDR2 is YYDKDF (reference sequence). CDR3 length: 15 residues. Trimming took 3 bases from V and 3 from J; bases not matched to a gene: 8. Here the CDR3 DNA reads TGTGCCACCAGCAGCGCTCGGGCAGGGGGCTACGAGCAGTACTTC. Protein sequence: CATSSARAGGYEQYF.

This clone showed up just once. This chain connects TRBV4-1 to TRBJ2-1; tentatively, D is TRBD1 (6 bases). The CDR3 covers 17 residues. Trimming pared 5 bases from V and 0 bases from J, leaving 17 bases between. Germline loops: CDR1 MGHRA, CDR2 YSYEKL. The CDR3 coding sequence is TGCGCCAGCAGCGCCCCCTCAGGGGTGGGCTCCTACAATGAGCAGTTCTTC. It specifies CASSAPSGVGSYNEQFF.

CDR3 in amino acids: CASSPQRGNQPQHF. CDR3 DNA sequence: TGTGCCAGCAGTCCCCAGAGGGGCAATCAGCCCCAGCATTTT. The genes are TRBV6-6 and TRBJ1-5; D not resolved. This CDR3 has 14 amino acids. V dropped 5 bases and J dropped 2 bases, with 10 bases sitting between them. CDR1 MNHNY and CDR2 SVGAGI come from the germline V gene (reference sequence).

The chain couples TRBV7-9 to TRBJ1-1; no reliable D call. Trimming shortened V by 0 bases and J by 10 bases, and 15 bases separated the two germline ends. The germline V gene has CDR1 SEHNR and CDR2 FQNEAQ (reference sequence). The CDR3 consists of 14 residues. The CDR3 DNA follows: TGTGCCAGCAGCTTAGCGGCGGGGAATGGTCGAGCTTTCTTT. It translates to CASSLAAGNGRAFF.

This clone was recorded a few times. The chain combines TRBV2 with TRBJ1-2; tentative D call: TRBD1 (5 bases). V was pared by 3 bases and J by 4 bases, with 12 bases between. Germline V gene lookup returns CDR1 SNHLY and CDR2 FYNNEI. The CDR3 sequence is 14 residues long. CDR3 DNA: TGTGCCAGCAGTGATAATCAGGGTGTCTATGGCTACACCTTC. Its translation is CASSDNQGVYGYTF.

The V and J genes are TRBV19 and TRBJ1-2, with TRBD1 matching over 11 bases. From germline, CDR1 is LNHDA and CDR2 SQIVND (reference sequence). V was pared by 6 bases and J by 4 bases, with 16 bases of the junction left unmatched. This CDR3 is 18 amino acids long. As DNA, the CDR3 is TGTGCCAGTAGACGAATCCGGGACAGGGGGGCTTCTGGCTATGGCTACACCTTC. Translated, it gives CASRRIRDRGASGYGYTF.

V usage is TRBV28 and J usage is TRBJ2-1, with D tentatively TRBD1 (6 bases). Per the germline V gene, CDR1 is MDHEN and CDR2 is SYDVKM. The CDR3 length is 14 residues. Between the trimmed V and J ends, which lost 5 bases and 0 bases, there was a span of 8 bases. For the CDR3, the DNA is TGTGCCAGCAGTGACAGGCGCTCCTACAATGAGCAGTTCTTC. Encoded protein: CASSDRRSYNEQFF.

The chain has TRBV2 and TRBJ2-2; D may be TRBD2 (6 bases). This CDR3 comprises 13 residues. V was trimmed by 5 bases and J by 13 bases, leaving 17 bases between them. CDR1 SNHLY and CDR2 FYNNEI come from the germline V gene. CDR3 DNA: TGTGCCAGCAGTCGGGACTTTGACCCACGGCTGTTTTTT. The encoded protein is CASSRDFDPRLFF. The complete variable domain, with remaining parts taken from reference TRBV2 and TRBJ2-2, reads EPEVTQTPSHQVTQMGQEVILRCVPISNHLYFYWYRQILGQKVEFLVSFYNNEISEKSEIFDDQFSVERPDGSNFTLKIRSTKLEDSAMYFCASSRDFDPRLFFGEGSRLTVL.

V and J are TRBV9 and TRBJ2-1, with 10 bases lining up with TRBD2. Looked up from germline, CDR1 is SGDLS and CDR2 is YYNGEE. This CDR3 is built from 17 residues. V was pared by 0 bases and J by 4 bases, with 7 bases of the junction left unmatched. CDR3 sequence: CASSVVASGGHYNEQFF. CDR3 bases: TGTGCCAGCAGCGTAGTGGCTAGCGGGGGACATTACAATGAGCAGTTCTTC.

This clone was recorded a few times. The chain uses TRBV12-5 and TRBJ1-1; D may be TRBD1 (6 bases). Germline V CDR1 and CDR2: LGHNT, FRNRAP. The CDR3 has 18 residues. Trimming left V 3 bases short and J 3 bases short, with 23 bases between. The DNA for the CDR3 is TGTGCTAGTGGTTTCCGTCGAGAGGGGGTCGCATTCGACACTGAAGCTTTCTTT. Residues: CASGFRREGVAFDTEAFF.

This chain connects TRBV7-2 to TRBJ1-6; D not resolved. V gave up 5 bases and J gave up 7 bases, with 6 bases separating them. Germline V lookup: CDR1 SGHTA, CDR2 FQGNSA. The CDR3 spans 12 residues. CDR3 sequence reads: CASSGRNSPLHF. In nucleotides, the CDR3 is TGTGCCAGCAGCGGGAGGAATTCACCCCTCCACTTT.

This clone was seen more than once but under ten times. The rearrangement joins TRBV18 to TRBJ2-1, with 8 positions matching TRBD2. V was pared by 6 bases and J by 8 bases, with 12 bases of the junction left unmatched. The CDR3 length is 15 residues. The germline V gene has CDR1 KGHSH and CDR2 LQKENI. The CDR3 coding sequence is TGTGCCAGCTCCCAGCGACGGGGGGGCGGCGATGAGCAGTTCTTC. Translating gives CASSQRRGGGDEQFF.

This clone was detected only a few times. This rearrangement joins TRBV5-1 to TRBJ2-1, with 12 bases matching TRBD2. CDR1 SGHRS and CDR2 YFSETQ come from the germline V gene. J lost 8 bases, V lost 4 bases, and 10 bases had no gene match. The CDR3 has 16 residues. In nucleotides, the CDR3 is TGCGCCAGCAGCCCCTTAACTAGCGGGGGGTTTGATGAGCAGTTCTTC. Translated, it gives CASSPLTSGGFDEQFF. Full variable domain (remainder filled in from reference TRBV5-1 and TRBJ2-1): KAGVTQTPRYLIKTRGQQVTLSCSPISGHRSVSWYQQTPGQGLQFLFEYFSETQRNKGNFPGRFSGRQFSNSRSEMNVSTLELGDSALYLCASSPLTSGGFDEQFFGPGTRLTVL.

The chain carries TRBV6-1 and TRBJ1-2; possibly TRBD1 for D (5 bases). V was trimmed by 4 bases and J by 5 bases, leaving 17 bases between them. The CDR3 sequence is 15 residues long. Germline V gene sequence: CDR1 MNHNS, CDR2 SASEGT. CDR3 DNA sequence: TGTGCCAGCAGTGTCTTTGTGGACGGGGGGTATGGCTACACCTTC. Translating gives CASSVFVDGGYGYTF.

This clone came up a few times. The CDR3 spells CASSGQGSLGEQFF. The CDR3 DNA follows: TGTGCCAGCAGCGGACAGGGGAGTTTGGGTGAGCAGTTCTTC. This chain joins TRBV7-8 and TRBJ2-1, with TRBD1 matching 9 bases. J gave up 9 bases and V 5 bases, and 8 bases lay outside the gene matches. CDR1 is SGHVS, CDR2 FQNEAQ, per germline. This CDR3 is 14 amino acids long.

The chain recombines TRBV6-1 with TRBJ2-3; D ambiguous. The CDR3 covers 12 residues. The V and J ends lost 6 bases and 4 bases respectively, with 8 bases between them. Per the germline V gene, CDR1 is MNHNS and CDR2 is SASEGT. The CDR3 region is CASRPSSDTQYF. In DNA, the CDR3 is TGTGCCAGCAGACCCAGTTCAGATACGCAGTATTTT.

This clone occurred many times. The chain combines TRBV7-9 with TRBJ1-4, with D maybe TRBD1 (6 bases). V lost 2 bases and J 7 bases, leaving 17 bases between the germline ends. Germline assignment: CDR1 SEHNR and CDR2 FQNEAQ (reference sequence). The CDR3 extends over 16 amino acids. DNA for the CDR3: TGTGCCAGCAGCTTATCCCCGACAGGAGGTGGTGAAAAACTGTTTTTT. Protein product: CASSLSPTGGGEKLFF.